The entry that follows covers one TCR beta chain sequence. This record belongs to a study of blood T cell repertoires in COVID-19. About the research overall: Some COVID-19 samples were acute and others convalescent; all came from the United States, Italy and Spain.

V was trimmed by 6 bases and J by 0 bases, leaving 18 bases between them. From germline, CDR1 is ENHRY and CDR2 SYGVKD. This CDR3 comprises 18 residues. Those enrolled, adults aged 18 to 89 years, came from under 25 US areas. Cohorts were determined from participant-reported clinical history. In the original analysis: Amplified reference gene primers provided the basis for estimating nucleated cell counts. Clones were read by immunoSEQ multiplex PCR, and TCRdb kept only the in-frame ones, dropping some. The DNA gave D and trimming, while V, J and clone size come from that table. Among roughly 200,000 clones listed, roughly 85% were seen once.

The sequencing input was PBMCs or T cells enriched from blood (not recorded which). The sequence derives from a man aged 35-49 years who had recovered from COVID-19. V usage is TRBV10-3 and J usage is TRBJ2-6, with a weak D call TRBD1 (5 bases). CDR3 region: CAIRDLRGENSGANVLTF. The CDR3 DNA reads TGTGCCATCAGGGATCTTAGGGGCGAAAACTCTGGGGCCAACGTCCTGACTTTC.